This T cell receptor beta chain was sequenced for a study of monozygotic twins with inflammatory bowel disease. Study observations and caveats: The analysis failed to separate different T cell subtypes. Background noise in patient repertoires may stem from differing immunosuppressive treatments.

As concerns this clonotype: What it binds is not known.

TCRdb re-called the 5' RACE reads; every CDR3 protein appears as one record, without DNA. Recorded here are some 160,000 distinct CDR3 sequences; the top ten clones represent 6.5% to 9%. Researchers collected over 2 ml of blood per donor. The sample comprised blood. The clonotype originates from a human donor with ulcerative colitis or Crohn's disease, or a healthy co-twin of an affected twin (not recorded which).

CDR3 sequence: CASSYSTAGGEQYF. The chain links TRBV6-2 or TRBV6-3 to TRBJ2-7; TCRdb gives TRBD2 as the D gene, but with no DNA this cannot be confirmed. CDR3 length equals 14 residues. CDR1 is MNHEY, CDR2 SVGEGT, per germline.